This T cell receptor (beta chain) is drawn from a study of blood T cell repertoires in COVID-19. Whole-study context: COVID-19 samples from acute and convalescent phases originated in the United States, Italy and Spain. In each case, the material was cDNA or gDNA derived from T cells, B-cell-depleted T cells, or PBMCs.

Enrolment of Seattle patients took place during active infection, and they were followed longitudinally. In the original processing: Scientists estimated how many nucleated cells there were by amplifying reference gene primers. Clones were read by immunoSEQ multiplex PCR, and TCRdb kept only the in-frame ones, dropping some. That table gives V, J and clone size, and the DNA gave D and trimming. The table has under 450,000 clones, 88% seen once; the top ten hold approximately 12%. CDR1 and CDR2 (germline): KGHSH, LQKENI. V was trimmed by 2 bases and J by 0 bases, leaving 12 bases between them. The CDR3 has 16 amino acids.

This receptor was obtained from a woman aged 50 to 60 with COVID-19, enrolled during active disease. The genes are TRBV18 and TRBJ2-3, with D possibly TRBD2 on 5 matching bases. Sequenced input: peripheral blood. CDR3 sequence (DNA): TGTGCCAGCTCACCAAATCCAGCGGTGAGCACAGATACGCAGTATTTT. Residues: CASSPNPAVSTDTQYF.